Reported below is one TCR beta chain. This PCR relied on a set of 60 Vbeta primers and 13 Jbeta primers. Using immunoSEQ multiplex PCR, the repertoire was profiled, and TCRdb retains in-frame clones only, with some absent. The table shows some 130,000 clones, with roughly 80% occurring only once. The sample originates from a study of cytomegalovirus exposure and HLA in healthy donors. The CDR3 covers 16 residues. Losses at the gene ends were 3 bases for V and 10 bases for J; bases not matched to a gene: 14. The germline gives CDR1 SGHNT, CDR2 YYREEE (reference sequence). Source material: PBMCs. The V call is TRBV5-4, the J call TRBJ2-1; 9 bases fit TRBD2. This receptor was identified in a male donor in good health and CMV-seronegative. The chain's CDR3 is CASSSLTRAGGSEQFF. CDR3 DNA sequence: TGTGCCAGCAGCTCCCTGACTAGGGCGGGGGGGAGCGAGCAGTTCTTC.